The text below deals with one TCR beta chain. Its target is unknown. The data originate from a study of cytomegalovirus exposure and HLA in healthy donors. Study at large: From donors who were HLA-typed, an early data release held 70 million to 90 million unique TCRs. Study outcomes and limitations: V- and J-gene trimming of TCR beta was linked (in a later analysis) to a missense DCLRE1C variant.

Primers included in the PCR were 60 Vbeta and 13 Jbeta primers. Only in-frame clones appear in the TCRdb table, and some are missing; sequencing was by immunoSEQ multiplex PCR. The data show approximately 180,000 clones, roughly three quarters seen once. Per the germline V gene, CDR1 is SEHNR and CDR2 is FQNEAQ (reference sequence). Trimming left V 3 bases short and J 1 base short, with 15 bases between. The CDR3 has 16 amino acids. The sequence came from a woman between 45 and 60 years old in good health and CMV-seropositive. The rearrangement joins TRBV7-9 to TRBJ1-1, with a weak D call TRBD1 (5 bases). Sequencing used PBMCs. The chain's CDR3 is CASSFYGGPGNTEAFF. The CDR3 nucleotides are TGTGCCAGCAGCTTTTACGGGGGACCCGGGAACACTGAAGCTTTCTTT.